This TCR beta chain was captured by sequencing in a study of cytomegalovirus exposure and HLA in healthy donors. 13 Jbeta primers and 60 Vbeta primers were used for the PCR. Clones were read by immunoSEQ multiplex PCR, and TCRdb kept only the in-frame ones, dropping some. This table holds around 110,000 clones, roughly 69% found once. Per germline, CDR1 MNHEY and CDR2 SVGAGI. CDR3 length equals 11 residues. J was trimmed by 8 bases and V by 7 bases; bases with no gene match: 4. About this clone: Its target is not known.

Overall study findings and caveats: In a later analysis, approximately 15,000 TCR beta sequences were associated with HLA alleles at 0.05 false discovery rate. The authors enumerated 180 or so TCR beta chains as linked to cytomegalovirus. Most of the TCR beta V segments (in an earlier analysis) were productive either about 90% or about 30% of the time. Presence/absence analyses treated sequencing depth as roughly uniform across donors.

The sequence derives from a woman aged 30 to 39 in good health and CMV-seronegative. The chain is built from TRBV6-5 and TRBJ1-2; 7 nucleotides agree with TRBD1. Sequencing was performed on PBMCs. DNA for the CDR3: TGTGCCAGCACCAAGGGGGCAGGCTACACCTTC. It specifies CASTKGAGYTF.